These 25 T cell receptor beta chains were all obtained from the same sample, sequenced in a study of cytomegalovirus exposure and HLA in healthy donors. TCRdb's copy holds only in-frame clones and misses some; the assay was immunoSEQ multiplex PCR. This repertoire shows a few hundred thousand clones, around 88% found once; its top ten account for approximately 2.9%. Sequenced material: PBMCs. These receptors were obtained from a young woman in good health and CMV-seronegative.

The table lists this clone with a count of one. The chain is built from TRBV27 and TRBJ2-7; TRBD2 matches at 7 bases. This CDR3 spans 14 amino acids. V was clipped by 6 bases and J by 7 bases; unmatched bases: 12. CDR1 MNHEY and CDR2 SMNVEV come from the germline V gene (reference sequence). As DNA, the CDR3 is TGTGCCAGCAGATTACGGGAGGCGAGTAGAGAGCAGTACTTC. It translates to CASRLREASREQYF.

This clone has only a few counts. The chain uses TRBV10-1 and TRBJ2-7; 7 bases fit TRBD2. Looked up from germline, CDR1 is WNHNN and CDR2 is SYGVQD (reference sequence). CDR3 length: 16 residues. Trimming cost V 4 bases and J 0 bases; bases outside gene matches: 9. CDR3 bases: TGCGCCAGCAGTGGCCCGACTAGCCGGAGCTCCTACGAGCAGTACTTC. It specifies CASSGPTSRSSYEQYF.

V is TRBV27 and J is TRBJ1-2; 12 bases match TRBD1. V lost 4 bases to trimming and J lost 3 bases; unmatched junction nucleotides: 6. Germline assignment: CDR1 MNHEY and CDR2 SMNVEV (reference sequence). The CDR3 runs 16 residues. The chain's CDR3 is CASSSTGTGGYYGYTF. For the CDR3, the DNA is TGTGCCAGCAGTTCAACCGGGACAGGGGGCTACTATGGCTACACCTTC.

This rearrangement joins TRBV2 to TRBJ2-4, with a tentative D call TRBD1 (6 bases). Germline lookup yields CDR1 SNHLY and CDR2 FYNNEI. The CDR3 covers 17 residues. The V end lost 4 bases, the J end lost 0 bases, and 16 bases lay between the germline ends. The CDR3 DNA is TGTGCCAGCAGTGGGGACCTGGACAGTCTAGCCAAAAACATTCAGTACTTC. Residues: CASSGDLDSLAKNIQYF.

Written as DNA, the CDR3 is TGTGCCAGCAGTTTGCGGCGAGGATCTGAAGCTTTCTTT. As protein: CASSLRRGSEAFF. The chain combines TRBV27 with TRBJ1-1; D gene unclear. Germline lookup yields CDR1 MNHEY and CDR2 SMNVEV (reference sequence). CDR3 length: 13 amino acids. V was clipped by 3 bases and J by 6 bases, with 11 bases between them.

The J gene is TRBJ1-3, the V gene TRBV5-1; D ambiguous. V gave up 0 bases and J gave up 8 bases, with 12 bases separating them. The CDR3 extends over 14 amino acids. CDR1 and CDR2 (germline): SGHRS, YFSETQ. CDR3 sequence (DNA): TGCGCCAGCAGCTTGGCGCAGGCTTGGGACACCATATATTTT. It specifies CASSLAQAWDTIYF.

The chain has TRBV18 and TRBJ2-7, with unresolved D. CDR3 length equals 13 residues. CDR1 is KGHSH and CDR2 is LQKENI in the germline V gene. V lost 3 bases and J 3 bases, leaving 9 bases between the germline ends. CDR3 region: CASSPSHLYEQYF. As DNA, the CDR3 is TGTGCCAGCTCACCGAGCCACCTCTACGAGCAGTACTTC.

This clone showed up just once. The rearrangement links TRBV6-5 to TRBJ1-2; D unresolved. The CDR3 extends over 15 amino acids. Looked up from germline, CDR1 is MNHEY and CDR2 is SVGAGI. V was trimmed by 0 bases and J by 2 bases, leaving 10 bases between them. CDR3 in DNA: TGTGCCAGCAGTTACTCGAATGGCCGAAACTATGGCTACACCTTC. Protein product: CASSYSNGRNYGYTF.

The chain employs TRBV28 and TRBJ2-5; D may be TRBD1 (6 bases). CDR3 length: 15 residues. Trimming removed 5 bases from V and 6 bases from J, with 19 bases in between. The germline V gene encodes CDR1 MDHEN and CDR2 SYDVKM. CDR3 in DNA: TGTGCCAGCAGTCCCACCCTACAGGGTTCGAAGACCCAGTACTTC. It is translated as CASSPTLQGSKTQYF.

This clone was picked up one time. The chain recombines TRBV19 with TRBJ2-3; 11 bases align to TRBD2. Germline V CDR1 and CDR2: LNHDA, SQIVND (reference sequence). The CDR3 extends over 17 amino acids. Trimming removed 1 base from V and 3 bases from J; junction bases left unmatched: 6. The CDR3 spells CASSIVRLAGGTDTQYF. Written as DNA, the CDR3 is TGTGCCAGTAGTATAGTGCGGCTAGCGGGAGGAACAGATACGCAGTATTTT.

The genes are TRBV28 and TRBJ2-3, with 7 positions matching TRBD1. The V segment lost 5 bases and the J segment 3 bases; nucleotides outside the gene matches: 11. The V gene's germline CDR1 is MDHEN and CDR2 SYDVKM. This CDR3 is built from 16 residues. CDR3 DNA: TGTGCCAGCAGTCTCCCTACGCCAGGGGGAACAGATACGCAGTATTTT. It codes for CASSLPTPGGTDTQYF.

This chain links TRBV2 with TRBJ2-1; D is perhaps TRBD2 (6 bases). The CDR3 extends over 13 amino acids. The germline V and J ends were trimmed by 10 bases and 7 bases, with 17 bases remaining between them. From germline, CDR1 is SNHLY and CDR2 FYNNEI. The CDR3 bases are TGTGCCACCGGGACTGTTCACGGAAATGAGCAGTTCTTC. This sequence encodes CATGTVHGNEQFF.

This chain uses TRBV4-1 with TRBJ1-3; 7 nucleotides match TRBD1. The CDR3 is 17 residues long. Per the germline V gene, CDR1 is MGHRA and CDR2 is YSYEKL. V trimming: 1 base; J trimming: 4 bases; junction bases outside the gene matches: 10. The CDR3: CASSQATTGVVGNTIYF. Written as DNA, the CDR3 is TGCGCCAGCAGCCAAGCAACTACAGGGGTAGTCGGAAACACCATATATTTT.

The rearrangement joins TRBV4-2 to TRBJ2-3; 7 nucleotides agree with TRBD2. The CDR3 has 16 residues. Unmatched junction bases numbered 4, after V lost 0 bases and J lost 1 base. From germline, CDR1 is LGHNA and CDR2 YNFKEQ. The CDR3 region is CASSQEMAGGTDTQYF. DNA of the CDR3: TGTGCCAGCAGCCAAGAGATGGCGGGGGGCACAGATACGCAGTATTTT.

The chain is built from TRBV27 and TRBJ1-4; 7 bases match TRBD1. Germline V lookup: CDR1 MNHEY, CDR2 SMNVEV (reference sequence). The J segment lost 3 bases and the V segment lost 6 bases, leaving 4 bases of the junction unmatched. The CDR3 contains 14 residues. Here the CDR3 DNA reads TGTGCCAGCAGACTGACAGGGTCTAATGAAAAACTGTTTTTT. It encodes CASRLTGSNEKLFF.

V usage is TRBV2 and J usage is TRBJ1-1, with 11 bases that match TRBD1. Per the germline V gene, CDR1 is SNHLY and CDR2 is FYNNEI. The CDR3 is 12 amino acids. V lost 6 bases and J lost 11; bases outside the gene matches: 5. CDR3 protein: CASRADRGHAFF. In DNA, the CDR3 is TGTGCCAGCAGAGCGGACAGGGGGCATGCTTTCTTT.

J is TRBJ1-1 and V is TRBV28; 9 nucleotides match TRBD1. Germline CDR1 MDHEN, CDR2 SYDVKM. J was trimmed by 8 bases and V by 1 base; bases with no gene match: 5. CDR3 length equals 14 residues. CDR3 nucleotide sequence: TGTGCCAGCAGTTTATTGGGACAGGGAGAAGAAGCTTTCTTT. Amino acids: CASSLLGQGEEAFF.

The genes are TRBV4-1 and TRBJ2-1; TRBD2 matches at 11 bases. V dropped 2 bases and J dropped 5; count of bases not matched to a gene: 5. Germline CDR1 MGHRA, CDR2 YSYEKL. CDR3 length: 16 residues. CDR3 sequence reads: CASSQFRLAGNNEQFF. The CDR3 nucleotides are TGCGCCAGCAGCCAATTCCGACTAGCGGGAAACAATGAGCAGTTCTTC.

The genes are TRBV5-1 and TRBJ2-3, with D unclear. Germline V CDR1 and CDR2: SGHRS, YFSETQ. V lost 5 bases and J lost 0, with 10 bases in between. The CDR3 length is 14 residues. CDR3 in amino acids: CASSTLTSTDTQYF. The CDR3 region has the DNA TGCGCCAGCAGTACGTTAACTAGCACAGATACGCAGTATTTT.

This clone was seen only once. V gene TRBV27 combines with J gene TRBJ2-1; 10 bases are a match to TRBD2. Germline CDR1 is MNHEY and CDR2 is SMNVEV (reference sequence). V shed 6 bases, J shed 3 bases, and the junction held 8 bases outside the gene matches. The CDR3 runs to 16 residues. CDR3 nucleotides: TGTGCCAGCAGCACCCGGACTAGCGGTAACTACAATGAGCAGTTCTTC. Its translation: CASSTRTSGNYNEQFF.

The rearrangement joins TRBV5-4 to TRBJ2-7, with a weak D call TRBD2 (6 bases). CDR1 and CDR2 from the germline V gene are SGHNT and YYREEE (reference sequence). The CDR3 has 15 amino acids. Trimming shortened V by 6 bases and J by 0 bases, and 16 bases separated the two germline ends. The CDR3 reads CASTMAGTASYEQYF. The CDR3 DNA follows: TGTGCCAGCACCATGGCCGGGACTGCCTCCTACGAGCAGTACTTC.

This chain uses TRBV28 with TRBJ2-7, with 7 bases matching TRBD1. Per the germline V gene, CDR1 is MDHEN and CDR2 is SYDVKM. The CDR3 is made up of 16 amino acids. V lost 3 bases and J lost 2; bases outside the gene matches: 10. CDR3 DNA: TGTGCCAGCAGTTTGGAACAGGGGAGTTACACCTACGAGCAGTACTTC. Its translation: CASSLEQGSYTYEQYF.

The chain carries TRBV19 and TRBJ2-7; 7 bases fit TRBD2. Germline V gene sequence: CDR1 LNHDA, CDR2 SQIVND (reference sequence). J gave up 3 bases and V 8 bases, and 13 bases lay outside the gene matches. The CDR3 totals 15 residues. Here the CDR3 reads CASSVFSGSLYEQYF. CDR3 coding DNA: TGTGCCAGTTCGGTCTTTAGCGGGTCCCTCTACGAGCAGTACTTC.

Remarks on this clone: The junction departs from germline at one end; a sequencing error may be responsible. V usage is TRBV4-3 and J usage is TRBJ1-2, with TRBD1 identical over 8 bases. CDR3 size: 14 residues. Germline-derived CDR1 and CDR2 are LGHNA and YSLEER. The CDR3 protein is CASRQVDREGSYTF. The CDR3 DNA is TGCGCCAGCAGACAAGTGGACAGGGAAGGGAGCTACACCTTC.

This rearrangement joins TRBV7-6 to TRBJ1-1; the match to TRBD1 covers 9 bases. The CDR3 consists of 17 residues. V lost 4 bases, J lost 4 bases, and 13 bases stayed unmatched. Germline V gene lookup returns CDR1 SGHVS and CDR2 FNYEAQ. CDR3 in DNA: TGTGCCAGCAGCTCAGGAAGACAGGGGGGGGAGGGCACTGAAGCTTTCTTT. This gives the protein CASSSGRQGGEGTEAFF.